Below are 23 T cell receptor beta chains sequenced from a single sample in a study of cytomegalovirus exposure and HLA in healthy donors. 60 Vbeta and 13 Jbeta primers were used in PCR. Measured with immunoSEQ multiplex PCR; TCRdb has only the in-frame clones, and not every one. The sample shows tens of thousands of clones, 65% to 90% of them seen only once. Sample: PBMCs. The receptors were sampled from a woman between 18 and 29 years old in good health and CMV-seropositive.

This chain links TRBV5-1 with TRBJ1-2; the match to TRBD1 covers 8 bases. The CDR3 has 17 amino acids. CDR1 SGHRS and CDR2 YFSETQ come from the germline V gene. V lost 1 base to trimming and J lost 6 bases; unmatched junction nucleotides: 14. The CDR3 loop reads CASSLSPRATGVDGYTF. Written as DNA, the CDR3 is TGCGCCAGCAGCTTGAGTCCCAGGGCGACAGGGGTCGATGGCTACACCTTC.

This chain uses TRBV7-8 with TRBJ1-3; maybe TRBD1 (6 bases). The CDR3 is made up of 18 amino acids. Germline CDR1 and CDR2: SGHVS and FQNEAQ. V lost 0 bases and J lost 2, with 17 bases in between. The CDR3 reads CASSLAGGGRLAGNTIYF. CDR3 bases: TGTGCCAGCAGCTTAGCGGGCGGGGGGCGTTTGGCTGGAAACACCATATATTTT. The full variable domain, its missing parts supplied by reference TRBV7-8 and TRBJ1-3, is GAGVSQSPRYKVAKRGQDVALRCDPISGHVSLFWYQQALGQGPEFLTYFQNEAQLDKSGLPSDRFFAERPEGSVSTLKIQRTQQEDSAVYLCASSLAGGGRLAGNTIYFGEGSWLTVV.

J is TRBJ2-1 and V is TRBV6-1, with 10 bases fitting TRBD2. The CDR3 sequence is 14 residues long. CDR1 MNHNS and CDR2 SASEGT come from the germline V gene. Trimming removed 8 bases from V and 8 bases from J; junction bases left unmatched: 9. The CDR3 loop is CASGNSGGRDEQFF. Written as DNA, the CDR3 is TGTGCCAGCGGGAATAGCGGGGGGAGGGATGAGCAGTTCTTC.

V usage is TRBV7-2 and J usage is TRBJ1-5; D gene ambiguous. V was shortened by 6 bases and J by 1 base, with 13 bases between the two germline ends. The CDR3 contains 15 residues. Looked up from germline, CDR1 is SGHTA and CDR2 is FQGNSA. The CDR3 sequence: CASSMWSRSNQPQHF. DNA for the CDR3: TGTGCCAGCAGTATGTGGTCCAGGAGCAATCAGCCCCAGCATTTT.

This rearrangement joins TRBV11-3 to TRBJ1-5; 7 nucleotides line up with TRBD1. Germline V gene lookup returns CDR1 SGHNT and CDR2 YENEEA. The CDR3 length is 16 residues. Trimming at V came to 6 bases and at J to 6 bases, leaving 14 bases not matched to a gene. The CDR3, as DNA: TGTGCCAGCAGGAAAATCCAGGGGGTGCTTCTTCAGCCCCAGCATTTT. Translating it yields CASRKIQGVLLQPQHF. Combining the CDR3 with reference TRBV11-3 and TRBJ1-5 gives the whole variable domain EAGVVQSPRYKIIEKKQPVAFWCNPISGHNTLYWYLQNLGQGPELLIRYENEEAVDDSQLPKDRFSAERLKGVDSTLKIQPAELGDSAVYLCASRKIQGVLLQPQHFGDGTRLSIL.

The gene calls are TRBV5-1 and TRBJ2-3; 8 bases align to TRBD1. This CDR3 region has 16 residues. Germline CDR1 reads SGHRS; CDR2 reads YFSETQ. V lost 0 bases and J lost 2; bases outside the gene matches: 5. CDR3 sequence reads: CASSLAVRGHTDTQYF. CDR3 DNA sequence: TGCGCCAGCAGCTTGGCTGTCAGGGGGCACACAGATACGCAGTATTTT.

CDR3: CASSSTSGGLDEQFF. In nucleotides, the CDR3 is TGTGCCAGCAGTTCGACTAGCGGGGGGCTCGATGAGCAGTTCTTC. The chain uses TRBV6-4 and TRBJ2-1; TRBD2 matches 13 bases. Germline V gene data show CDR1 as MRHNA and CDR2 as SNTAGT. The CDR3 totals 15 residues. With 5 bases clipped from V and 8 bases from J, the junction kept 6 bases outside the gene matches.

The chain has TRBV6-5 and TRBJ2-7; 7 nucleotides agree with TRBD2. With V trimmed by 5 bases and J by 3 bases, 10 bases remained unmatched. The germline V gene has CDR1 MNHEY and CDR2 SVGAGI. This CDR3 spans 15 amino acids. The CDR3 loop is CASSRGGSAYYEQYF. In nucleotides, the CDR3 is TGTGCCAGCAGTCGGGGCGGGAGTGCGTACTACGAGCAGTACTTC.

A note on this clone: Other nucleotide sequences from this sample produce the same CDR3. The chain couples TRBV9 to TRBJ2-1; 7 positions agree with TRBD1. With 4 bases clipped from V and 4 bases from J, the junction kept 8 bases outside the gene matches. CDR1 SGDLS and CDR2 YYNGEE come from the germline V gene. The CDR3 has 15 amino acids. This chain's CDR3 is CASSTRGQQYNEQFF. In nucleotides, the CDR3 is TGTGCCAGCAGCACCAGGGGACAGCAATACAATGAGCAGTTCTTC. Looking up the rest from reference TRBV9 and TRBJ2-1 gives the full variable domain: DSGVTQTPKHLITATGQRVTLRCSPRSGDLSVYWYQQSLDQGLQFLIQYYNGEERAKGNILERFSAQQFPDLHSELNLSSLELGDSALYFCASSTRGQQYNEQFFGPGTRLTVL.

The chain recombines TRBV27 with TRBJ2-7; D not resolved. The CDR3 covers 13 residues. The germline V gene has CDR1 MNHEY and CDR2 SMNVEV (reference sequence). V lost 0 bases and J lost 2, with 5 bases in between. The CDR3 region is CASSLSSPYEQYF. CDR3 sequence (DNA): TGTGCCAGCAGTTTATCGAGCCCCTACGAGCAGTACTTC.

The CDR3 spells CASGTGAHNEQFF. DNA for the CDR3: TGTGCCAGCGGAACAGGGGCACACAATGAGCAGTTCTTC. The chain combines TRBV5-6 with TRBJ2-1; 7 bases map to TRBD1. V shed 7 bases, J shed 5 bases, and the junction held 6 bases outside the gene matches. Germline V gives CDR1 SGHDT, CDR2 YYEEEE. The CDR3 runs to 13 residues. Drawing the rest from reference TRBV5-6 and TRBJ2-1, the complete variable domain is DAGVTQSPTHLIKTRGQQVTLRCSPKSGHDTVSWYQQALGQGPQFIFQYYEEEERQRGNFPDRFSGHQFPNYSSELNVNALLLGDSALYLCASGTGAHNEQFFGPGTRLTVL.

The rearrangement uses TRBV13 and TRBJ1-4, with 12 bases matching TRBD1. The ends lost 1 base at V and 3 bases at J; junction bases unmatched: 3. The CDR3 sequence is 17 residues long. Germline V lookup: CDR1 PRHDT, CDR2 FYEKMQ (reference sequence). In nucleotides, the CDR3 is TGTGCCAGCAGCTTAGTGGGACAGGGGGCGGCTAATGAAAAACTGTTTTTT. Translating gives CASSLVGQGAANEKLFF.

The rearrangement joins TRBV28 to TRBJ2-6, with D unresolved. Germline V gives CDR1 MDHEN, CDR2 SYDVKM. CDR3 length: 14 residues. The V gene lost 3 bases and the J gene lost 0 bases, with 3 bases spanning the gap. CDR3 amino acids: CASSFYSGANVLTF. As DNA, the CDR3 is TGTGCCAGCAGTTTTTACTCTGGGGCCAACGTCCTGACTTTC.

This chain connects TRBV27 to TRBJ1-5; 8 positions match TRBD1. The CDR3 sequence is 14 residues long. Trimming cost V 7 bases and J 5 bases; bases outside gene matches: 7. Germline loops: CDR1 MNHEY, CDR2 SMNVEV (reference sequence). CDR3 sequence: CASTLKTGDQPQHF. The DNA for the CDR3 is TGTGCCAGCACCCTAAAGACAGGGGATCAGCCCCAGCATTTT.

The J gene is TRBJ2-3, the V gene TRBV5-1; 10 positions agree with TRBD2. The CDR3 sequence is 16 residues long. With V trimmed by 0 bases and J by 2 bases, 3 bases remained unmatched. CDR1 and CDR2 from the germline V gene are SGHRS and YFSETQ. For the CDR3, the DNA is TGCGCCAGCAGCTTGGCTACTAGCGGGAACACAGATACGCAGTATTTT. This encodes CASSLATSGNTDTQYF.

The genes are TRBV2 and TRBJ2-7, with 8 bases that match TRBD2. The germline CDR1 and CDR2 sequences are SNHLY and FYNNEI. The CDR3 loop spans 14 amino acids. Unmatched junction bases numbered 11, after V lost 7 bases and J lost 6 bases. The CDR3 spells CASKTGTSWTEQYF. The CDR3, as DNA: TGTGCCAGCAAGACCGGGACTAGTTGGACCGAGCAGTACTTC.

This rearrangement joins TRBV4-1 to TRBJ2-3; D is perhaps TRBD2 (5 bases). CDR3 length equals 14 residues. Germline V gene lookup returns CDR1 MGHRA and CDR2 YSYEKL. V lost 4 bases and J lost 4, with 12 bases in between. The CDR3 nucleotides are TGCGCCAGCAGCCGGCCGGGAACAGCAGATACGCAGTATTTT. It codes for CASSRPGTADTQYF.

This clone was seen more than once but under ten times. The V gene is TRBV7-9, the J gene TRBJ2-5; weak D call: TRBD2 (7 bases). This CDR3 is built from 14 residues. With 3 bases removed from V and 5 bases from J, the gap between germline ends came to 13 bases. Germline V CDR1 and CDR2: SEHNR, FQNEAQ (reference sequence). In DNA, the CDR3 is TGTGCCAGCAGCTTCCACAGGGAGGGGGAGACCCAGTACTTC. This encodes CASSFHREGETQYF.

This clone has a single count. This chain uses TRBV10-3 with TRBJ2-3; maybe TRBD1 (5 bases). This CDR3 comprises 13 residues. Germline CDR1 ENHRY, CDR2 SYGVKD. V was shortened by 1 base and J by 6 bases, with 8 bases between the two germline ends. Here the CDR3 DNA reads TGTGCCATCAGTGAGTGGCCAGGGGATACGCAGTATTTT. It codes for CAISEWPGDTQYF.

V and J are TRBV7-3 and TRBJ2-3; 7 bases fit TRBD2. With 6 bases clipped from V and 3 bases from J, the junction kept 6 bases outside the gene matches. The CDR3 consists of 14 residues. Germline V lookup: CDR1 SGHTA, CDR2 FQGTGA. As DNA, the CDR3 is TGTGCCAGCAGTCGGACTAGTTCTACAGATACGCAGTATTTT. Amino acids: CASSRTSSTDTQYF.

The chain uses TRBV27 and TRBJ2-2; a weak D match, TRBD2 (5 bases). Looked up from germline, CDR1 is MNHEY and CDR2 is SMNVEV (reference sequence). V shed 5 bases and J shed 8 bases, with 9 bases lying between them. The CDR3 is made up of 12 amino acids. The DNA of the CDR3 is TGTGCCAGCAGTCTGGGAGTAGGGGAGCTGTTTTTT. As protein: CASSLGVGELFF.

This chain joins TRBV9 and TRBJ2-7; the match to TRBD2 covers 9 bases. With V trimmed by 4 bases and J by 1 base, 9 bases remained unmatched. The CDR3 runs to 16 residues. The V gene's germline CDR1 is SGDLS and CDR2 YYNGEE. The CDR3 reads CASSPRGTSLSYEQYF. CDR3 sequence (DNA): TGTGCCAGCAGCCCCCGTGGGACTAGCCTTTCCTACGAGCAGTACTTC.

The chain is built from TRBV5-6 and TRBJ2-3, with 10 positions matching TRBD2. The CDR3 extends over 17 amino acids. Germline V lookup: CDR1 SGHDT, CDR2 YYEEEE. The ends lost 1 base at V and 4 bases at J; junction bases unmatched: 9. CDR3 in DNA: TGTGCCAGCAGCTTGAAGCAGCGGGGGGGCCTGGCAGATACGCAGTATTTT. The encoded protein is CASSLKQRGGLADTQYF.